This T cell receptor (beta chain) was captured by sequencing in a study of T cells in Graves' hyperthyroidism and ophthalmopathy. There were TCR beta CDR3 regions amplified from RNA transcripts. HTBI primers were used for first-round RT-PCR of the TCR CDR3. One entry per CDR3 protein results from TCRdb running MiXCR on the multiplex PCR reads. Among approximately 620,000 distinct CDR3 sequences listed, about 16% were seen once. The CDR3 loop spans 11 amino acids. CDR1 is SNHLY, CDR2 FYNNEI, per germline. Uncontrolled infection, other autoimmune disease, pregnancy or lactation excluded patients. As concerns this clonotype: Just one base apart from a much larger clone, this may be a read error.

The rearrangement uses TRBV2 and TRBJ2-7, with D tentatively TRBD1 (6 bases). Specimen: blood. The TCR was taken from a woman aged 40 to 50 with Graves' ophthalmopathy. CDR3 amino acids: CACRGIYEQYF. The DNA of the CDR3 is TGTGCCTGCAGGGGAATCTACGAGCAGTACTTC.